This T cell receptor beta chain was obtained from a study of blood T cells in healthy people across ages. There are a few counts of this clonotype. Combining a sample-barcoded 5' primer with a J-beta primer mix, a second PCR ran for roughly 7 to 11 cycles. TCRdb used MiXCR to reprocess the 5' RACE reads, holding one entry per CDR3 protein. The data contain 750,000 to 950,000 distinct CDR3 sequences, 25% to 35% of them singletons. J was trimmed by 4 bases and V by 1 base; bases with no gene match: 10. The CDR3 spans 16 residues. CDR1 and CDR2 (germline): GTSNPN, SVGIG (reference sequence). This same sample was also taken into another study, of T cells of mothers and their children.

The clonotype was recovered from a woman between 40 and 50 years old in good health. The V gene is TRBV30, the J gene TRBJ1-2, with TRBD1 matching over 9 bases. Sequenced: blood. The CDR3 nucleotides read TGTGCCTGGAGTGGGGGGACAGGGCCCTACCTCTATGGCTACACCTTC. Amino acid sequence: CAWSGGTGPYLYGYTF.